A selection of T cell receptor beta chains follows, all from one sample in a study of shared clonotypes between healthy human individuals. The method was immunoSEQ multiplex PCR; TCRdb's version includes in-frame clones alone and lacks a portion of them. The data hold roughly 2,300,000 clones, with less than 95% observed a single time. The sample consisted of naive CD4+ T cells from PBMCs. The receptors derive from a man aged 18 to 35 in good health. Some clones in this sample may be carry-over from other donors' samples. The CDR3 runs from the conserved cysteine through the conserved F or W. A D gene is named only where the DNA matches it firmly. Clone size is given for some rows only: seen once, a few or many times, or a class if the clone is expanded.

TRBV4-1	TRBJ2-3	.	few	TGCGCCAGCAGCCAGGGTCCCATCGTAGATACGCAGTATTTT	CASSQGPIVDTQYF
TRBV29-1	TRBJ2-2	TRBD2	.	TGCAGCGTTGACGGGGGGTTGAACACCGGGGAGCTGTTTTTT	CSVDGGLNTGELFF
TRBV6-5	TRBJ2-7	.	once	TGTGCCAGCAGTTACTCGATAGGCCCCTACGAGCAGTACTTC	CASSYSIGPYEQYF
TRBV6-5	TRBJ2-7	TRBD1	.	TGTGCCAGCAGTCTCCGGGACAGGGTCCTCGAGCAGTACTTC	CASSLRDRVLEQYF
TRBV5-1	TRBJ2-5	TRBD1	.	TGCGCCAGCAGCGCAGCGACAGGGGGAGAGACCCAGTACTTC	CASSAATGGETQYF
TRBV5-1	TRBJ1-1	.	.	TGCGCCAGCAGCTTAACCGGGAGGAGCACTGAAGCTTTCTTT	CASSLTGRSTEAFF
TRBV12-5	TRBJ1-5	.	.	TGTGCTAGTGCCCTAGGAGGCCCGCCCCAGCATTTT	CASALGGPPQHF
TRBV15	TRBJ2-3	.	.	TGTGCCACCAGCAGGGGGGCGGGCGGAAACCCGACGCAGTATTTT	CATSRGAGGNPTQYF
TRBV28	TRBJ2-3	TRBD1	.	TGTGCCAGCAGTGCCCAGCTGACAGGGTTAAGCACAGATACGCAGTATTTT	CASSAQLTGLSTDTQYF
TRBV6-5	TRBJ2-2	.	.	TGTGCCAGCACGGCAAGGGAGGTGGGCACCGGGGAGCTGTTTTTT	CASTAREVGTGELFF
TRBV5-1	TRBJ1-2	TRBD1	.	TGCGCCAGCAGCCCTGGGGACAGGGGGAACTATGGCTACACCTTC	CASSPGDRGNYGYTF
TRBV11-2	TRBJ2-7	.	.	TGTGCCAGCAGCTTAGTCGGGACCTCCTACGAGCAGCACTTC	CASSLVGTSYEQHF
TRBV5-6	TRBJ1-2	TRBD1	.	TGTGCCAGCAGCGCCGGGACAGGGGGTAGTAGTGTCTATGGCTACACCTTC	CASSAGTGGSSVYGYTF
TRBV2	TRBJ2-2	TRBD1	.	TGTGCCAGCAGGGGACAGGGGGCGTACACCGGGGAGCTGTTTTTT	CASRGQGAYTGELFF
TRBV19	TRBJ1-5	TRBD1	once	TGTGCCAGTAGTATGAAAGGGACAGATTACAATCAGCCCCAGCATTTT	CASSMKGTDYNQPQHF
TRBV19	TRBJ2-7	TRBD2	.	TGTGCCAGTAGTCGGACTAGCGGGAAAAGGGACGAGCAGTACTTC	CASSRTSGKRDEQYF
TRBV29-1	TRBJ2-2	.	.	TGCAGCGTCAGGGGCCCCGGGGAGCTGTTTTTT	CSVRGPGELFF
TRBV7-2	TRBJ1-3	.	.	TGTGCCAGCAGCGCCTATCCAGGGGCGGGAGGAAACACCATATATTTT	CASSAYPGAGGNTIYF
TRBV6-8	TRBJ2-5	.	.	TGTGCCAGCCAGCGAGGAGAGGGGGTGACCCAGTACTTC	CASQRGEGVTQYF
TRBV28	TRBJ2-1	TRBD1	.	TGTGCCAGCAGTTTAGCGTTGCTCCTCAGGGGGAATGAGCAGTTCTTC	CASSLALLLRGNEQFF
TRBV7-9	TRBJ2-1	.	.	TGTGCCAGCAGCCTCAAACTCCGCAATGAGCAGTTCTTC	CASSLKLRNEQFF
TRBV29-1	TRBJ2-3	TRBD2	.	TGCAGCGTCCCAATCCTAGCGGACACAGATACGCAGTATTTT	CSVPILADTDTQYF
TRBV30	TRBJ1-4	.	.	TGTGCCTGGAGCAACAGAGCTAGTGAAAAACTGTTTTTT	CAWSNRASEKLFF
TRBV28	TRBJ2-1	.	.	TGTGCCACCCAGCGTGGGGGATCCTACAATGAGCAGTTCTTC	CATQRGGSYNEQFF
TRBV2	TRBJ1-1	.	few	TGTGCCAGCAACGTAGGGGGAAACACTGAAGCTTTCTTT	CASNVGGNTEAFF
TRBV4-3	TRBJ1-1	.	.	TGCGCCAGCACCGGGGGTCTTGATAACACTGAAGCTTTCTTT	CASTGGLDNTEAFF
TRBV28	TRBJ2-6	.	.	TGTGCCAGCAGTTTGAACGTTTGGGGACCCGGGGCCAACGTCCTGACTTTC	CASSLNVWGPGANVLTF
TRBV28	TRBJ2-7	TRBD2	.	TGTGCCAGCAGTTTGGGGCTAGCGGGAGGGCCGGAGGGGCAGTACTTC	CASSLGLAGGPEGQYF
TRBV5-6	TRBJ2-3	.	.	TGTGCCAGCAGCATGAAAGGGACAGATACGCAGTATTTT	CASSMKGTDTQYF
TRBV9	TRBJ2-3	.	.	TGTGCCAGCAGCCCAGGTGGCAGCGGGCATTCAGATACGCAGTATTTT	CASSPGGSGHSDTQYF
TRBV28	TRBJ2-7	.	.	TGTGCCAGCAGCCGGGTATTTCAGGGCGAGCAGTACTTC	CASSRVFQGEQYF
TRBV28	TRBJ2-2	.	.	TGTGCCAGCAGACGGGACCCTTCGACCGGGGAGCTGTTTTTT	CASRRDPSTGELFF
TRBV5-4	TRBJ2-7	TRBD1	.	TGTGCCAGCAGCTCCCGGGACAGGGGGAACGAGCAGTACTTC	CASSSRDRGNEQYF
TRBV28	TRBJ2-5	.	.	TGTGCCAGCAGAATGGGGAGCGGTACCTCGAGGGAGACCCAGTACTTC	CASRMGSGTSRETQYF
TRBV30	TRBJ2-3	TRBD2	.	TGTGCCTGGAGTGTAACGGGCGGGTCTAGCGGGAAAAATACGCAGTATTTT	CAWSVTGGSSGKNTQYF
TRBV7-2	TRBJ2-7	.	.	TGTGCCAGCAGCCGTAGAGGAGGGCTGGCCTACGAGCAGTACTTC	CASSRRGGLAYEQYF
TRBV18	TRBJ1-4	TRBD1	.	TGTGCCAGCTCACTCGGACAGGACGGAGGAGCTAATGAAAAACTGTTTTTT	CASSLGQDGGANEKLFF
TRBV4-1	TRBJ2-7	TRBD2	.	TGCGCCAGCAGCCAAGGACAGGGGACTAGCGGGAAACGGATTATAGAGTACTTC	CASSQGQGTSGKRIIEYF
TRBV28	TRBJ2-7	TRBD1	.	TGTGCCAGCACGGGACAGGGATACTCCTACGAGCAGTACTTC	CASTGQGYSYEQYF
TRBV9	TRBJ2-3	TRBD2	.	TGTGCCAGCAGCGCCCACAGCGGGGGCGCCCTCAAAGATACGCAGTATTTT	CASSAHSGGALKDTQYF
TRBV6-6	TRBJ2-2	.	.	TGTGCCAGCAGTTCGTCGACTAGAAACACCGAGGAGCTGTTTTTT	CASSSSTRNTEELFF
TRBV28	TRBJ2-7	TRBD2	.	TGTGCCAGCAGTTCCCCGGGACTAGCGCACTACGAGCAGTACTTC	CASSSPGLAHYEQYF
TRBV2	TRBJ1-3	.	.	TGTGCCAGCAGTCGCCCAATCCTTTCTGGAAACACCATATATTTT	CASSRPILSGNTIYF
TRBV30	TRBJ2-2	.	.	TGTGCCTGGAGTGCTAGTTACACCGGGGAGCTGTTTTTT	CAWSASYTGELFF
TRBV9	TRBJ1-1	.	.	TGTGCCAGCAGCCCCGGGGGGTGGGCCACTGAAGCTTTCTTT	CASSPGGWATEAFF
TRBV29-1	TRBJ2-3	TRBD1	.	TGCAGCGTTAGGGACAGGGGCACAGATACGCAGTATTTT	CSVRDRGTDTQYF
TRBV7-8	TRBJ2-1	.	few	TGTGCCAGCAAGACCCGTGAGTCAATCTACAATGAGCAGTTCTTC	CASKTRESIYNEQFF
TRBV15	TRBJ2-1	TRBD1	.	TGTGCCACCAGCAGAGGGGACAGGGCCCATGAGCAGTTCTTC	CATSRGDRAHEQFF
TRBV19	TRBJ1-3	.	.	TGTGCCACCGAGAGGGGGGCGTCTGGAAACACCATATATTTT	CATERGASGNTIYF
TRBV6-1	TRBJ2-5	.	.	TGTGCCAGCAACGAGGCAGGGTGGGAGACCCAGTACTTC	CASNEAGWETQYF
TRBV11-3	TRBJ2-7	.	.	TGTGCCAGCAGCTTAGCTGGGACCGGAGGCTACGAGCAGTACTTC	CASSLAGTGGYEQYF
TRBV30	TRBJ1-3	TRBD1	.	TGTGCCTGGAGTTCCCTTAGGGGGACAGCCTCTACTTTCTCTGGAAACACCATATATTTT	CAWSSLRGTASTFSGNTIYF